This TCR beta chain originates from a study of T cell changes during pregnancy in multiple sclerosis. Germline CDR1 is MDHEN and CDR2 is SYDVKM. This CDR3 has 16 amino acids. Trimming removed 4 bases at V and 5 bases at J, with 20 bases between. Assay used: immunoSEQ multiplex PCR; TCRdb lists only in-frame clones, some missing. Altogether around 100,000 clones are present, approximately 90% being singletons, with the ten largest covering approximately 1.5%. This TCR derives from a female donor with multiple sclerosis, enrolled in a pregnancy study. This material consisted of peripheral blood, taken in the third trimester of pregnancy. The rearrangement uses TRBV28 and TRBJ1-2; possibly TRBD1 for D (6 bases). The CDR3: CASSYPRDTGWYGYTF. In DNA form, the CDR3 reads TGTGCCAGCAGTTACCCCCGGGACACGGGCTGGTATGGCTACACCTTC.